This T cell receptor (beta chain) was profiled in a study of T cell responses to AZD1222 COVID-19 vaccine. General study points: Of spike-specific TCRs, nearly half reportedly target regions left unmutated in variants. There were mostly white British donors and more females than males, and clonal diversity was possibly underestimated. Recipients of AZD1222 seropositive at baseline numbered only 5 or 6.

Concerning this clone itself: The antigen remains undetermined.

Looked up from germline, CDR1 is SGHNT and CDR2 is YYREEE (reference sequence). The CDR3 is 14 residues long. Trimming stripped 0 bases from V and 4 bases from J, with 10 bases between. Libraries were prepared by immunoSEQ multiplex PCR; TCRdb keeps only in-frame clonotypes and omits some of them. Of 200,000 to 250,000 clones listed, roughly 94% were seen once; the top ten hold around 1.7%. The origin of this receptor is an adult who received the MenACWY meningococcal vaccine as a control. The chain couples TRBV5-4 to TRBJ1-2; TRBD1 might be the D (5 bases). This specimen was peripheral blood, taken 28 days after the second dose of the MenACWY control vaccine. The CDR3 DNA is TGTGCCAGCAGCTTGGTATCGGGGGTCTATGGCTACACCTTC. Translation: CASSLVSGVYGYTF.